These 9 T cell receptor beta chains were all obtained from the same sample, sequenced in a study of Graves' ophthalmopathy and Graves' hyperthyroidism. The sequenced template was RNA, covering the TCR beta CDR3 region. Second-round multiplex PCR came after first-round RT-PCR with HTBI primers. TCRdb reanalysed the multiplex PCR reads using MiXCR and keeps one entry per CDR3 protein. The table shows 200,000 to 300,000 distinct CDR3 sequences, with 45% occurring only once. Sequencing was performed on peripheral blood. The source of these receptors is an adult man with Graves' ophthalmopathy.

This clonotype has at least ten counts. The J gene is TRBJ1-1, the V gene TRBV24-1; no clear D gene. Germline CDR1 is KGHDR and CDR2 is SFDVKD. The CDR3 runs 13 residues. Trimming removed 5 bases from V and 0 bases from J, with 6 bases in between. CDR3 loop: CATSGHLNTEAFF. CDR3 nucleotide sequence: TGTGCCACCAGTGGACATTTGAACACTGAAGCTTTCTTT.

The chain carries TRBV5-1 and TRBJ2-5; D is perhaps TRBD1 or TRBD2 (5 bases each). The germline gives CDR1 SGHRS, CDR2 YFSETQ. Trimming shortened V by 3 bases and J by 2 bases, and 17 bases separated the two germline ends. The length of the CDR3 is 16 residues. The CDR3 region has the DNA TGCGCCAGCAGCTGGGCTCTCCCGGGGCCTCAAGAGACCCAGTACTTC. It encodes CASSWALPGPQETQYF. Together with reference TRBV5-1 and TRBJ2-5, the CDR3 gives the full variable domain: KAGVTQTPRYLIKTRGQQVTLSCSPISGHRSVSWYQQTPGQGLQFLFEYFSETQRNKGNFPGRFSGRQFSNSRSEMNVSTLELGDSALYLCASSWALPGPQETQYFGPGTRLLVL.

This clonotype was seen once. The rearrangement uses TRBV24-1 and TRBJ1-2; tentatively, D is TRBD1 (5 bases). This CDR3 is 16 amino acids long. Germline CDR1 KGHDR, CDR2 SFDVKD. Between the trimmed V and J ends, which lost 7 bases and 2 bases, there was a span of 19 bases. The CDR3, as DNA: TGTGCCACCAGCCCGGCGGCCCCTGGGGCGAACTATGGCTACACCTTC. Its translation: CATSPAAPGANYGYTF.

The chain recombines TRBV6-1 with TRBJ1-1, with 9 bases that match TRBD1. V shed 5 bases, J shed 8 bases, and the junction held 12 bases outside the gene matches. Looked up from germline, CDR1 is MNHNS and CDR2 is SASEGT. The CDR3 covers 15 residues. The CDR3 region has the DNA TGTGCCAGCAGTTCGTCGACAGGGGGAAATTCAGAAGCTTTCTTT. Translated: CASSSSTGGNSEAFF.

This clonotype has more than one count but fewer than ten. The chain couples TRBV4-2 to TRBJ1-6, with TRBD1 matching over 9 bases. This CDR3 contains 16 residues. The V segment lost 4 bases and the J segment 7 bases; nucleotides outside the gene matches: 8. Per germline, CDR1 LGHNA and CDR2 YNFKEQ. CDR3 in DNA: TGTGCCAGCAGCCGGGACAGGGAAGTCGGAAATTCACCCCTCCACTTT. It codes for CASSRDREVGNSPLHF.

The chain recombines TRBV7-9 with TRBJ1-4, with D tentatively TRBD1 (6 bases). Between the trimmed V and J ends, which lost 6 bases and 10 bases, there was a span of 18 bases. Germline loops: CDR1 SEHNR, CDR2 FQNEAQ (reference sequence). This CDR3 region has 14 residues. Here the CDR3 DNA reads TGTGCCAGCAGATCAGGGGAAGGGTCGAGAAAACTGTTTTTT. Protein: CASRSGEGSRKLFF.

The rearrangement joins TRBV5-8 to TRBJ2-5, with D perhaps being TRBD1 or TRBD2 (5 bases each). Germline CDR1 SGHTS, CDR2 YDEGEE. The CDR3 has 14 residues. V lost 4 bases, J lost 1 base, and 11 bases lay in between. The DNA of the CDR3 is TGTGCCAGCAGCCCGGGACGGTCCCAAGAGACCCAGTACTTC. It yields the protein CASSPGRSQETQYF.

The chain employs TRBV10-3 and TRBJ1-2; no definite D call. The CDR3 totals 14 residues. V lost 10 bases and J lost 8, with 23 bases in between. Germline V gene lookup returns CDR1 ENHRY and CDR2 SYGVKD. The CDR3 bases are TGTGCCAGCAACGGAGTCCTTCCCCGGCCCGGCTACACCTTC. It is translated as CASNGVLPRPGYTF.

The rearrangement links TRBV10-3 to TRBJ2-2; D call uncertain. The ends were cut back, 5 bases at V and 5 bases at J, with 6 bases in the middle. CDR1 ENHRY and CDR2 SYGVKD come from the germline V gene. This CDR3 has 12 amino acids. The DNA of the CDR3 is TGTGCCATCAGTTTGGTGACCGGGGAGCTGTTTTTT. This sequence encodes CAISLVTGELFF.